Presented here are 19 T cell receptor beta chains from one specimen sequenced in a study of cytomegalovirus exposure and HLA in healthy donors. Amplification used 60 Vbeta primers and 13 Jbeta primers. Using immunoSEQ multiplex PCR, the repertoire was profiled, and TCRdb retains in-frame clones only, with some absent. The data show about 140,000 clones, roughly 73% seen once. The material sequenced was PBMCs. The receptors were sampled from a human donor in good health.

Only a few counts were recorded for this clone. The chain combines TRBV30 with TRBJ1-1; TRBD1 aligns across 7 bases. Germline lookup yields CDR1 GTSNPN and CDR2 SVGIG (reference sequence). V shed 5 bases, J shed 2 bases, and the junction held 5 bases outside the gene matches. The CDR3 runs 13 residues. The CDR3 DNA follows: TGTGCCTGGTACAGGGGTACAAACACTGAAGCTTTCTTT. It codes for CAWYRGTNTEAFF. The full variable domain, in which reference TRBV30 and TRBJ1-1 provide the parts outside the CDR3, is SQTIHQWPATLVQPVGSPLSLECTVEGTSNPNLYWYRQAAGRGLQLLFYSVGIGQISSEVPQNLSASRPQDRQFILSSKKLLLSDSGFYLCAWYRGTNTEAFFGQGTRLTVV.

In this sample, this clone turned up once. V is TRBV29-1 and J is TRBJ1-1; TRBD1 matches at 8 bases. V was pared by 3 bases and J by 5 bases, with 8 bases of the junction left unmatched. The CDR3 has 14 amino acids. Looked up from germline, CDR1 is SQVTM and CDR2 is ANQGSEA. The CDR3 DNA is TGCAGCGTTGAGAGACAGGGGAGTCCTACTGAAGCTTTCTTT. It translates to CSVERQGSPTEAFF.

The chain is built from TRBV30 and TRBJ2-2; 10 bases are a match to TRBD2. CDR1 and CDR2 (germline): GTSNPN, SVGIG (reference sequence). This CDR3 spans 12 amino acids. Trimming took 7 bases from V and 6 from J; bases not matched to a gene: 2. CDR3 loop: CALGLASGELFF. CDR3 in DNA: TGTGCCTTGGGACTAGCGTCCGGGGAGCTGTTTTTT. Drawing the rest from reference TRBV30 and TRBJ2-2, the complete variable domain is SQTIHQWPATLVQPVGSPLSLECTVEGTSNPNLYWYRQAAGRGLQLLFYSVGIGQISSEVPQNLSASRPQDRQFILSSKKLLLSDSGFYLCALGLASGELFFGEGSRLTVL.

This chain links TRBV7-8 with TRBJ2-1; a possible D gene is TRBD2 (6 bases). The CDR3 consists of 17 residues. From germline, CDR1 is SGHVS and CDR2 FQNEAQ. Trimming took off 1 base at V and 2 bases at J, with 15 bases between the two ends. The CDR3 sequence: CASSLVEVSGPYNEQFF. The CDR3 nucleotides read TGTGCCAGCAGCTTAGTGGAAGTTAGCGGCCCCTACAATGAGCAGTTCTTC. The variable domain in full, with the rest retrieved from reference TRBV7-8 and TRBJ2-1, is GAGVSQSPRYKVAKRGQDVALRCDPISGHVSLFWYQQALGQGPEFLTYFQNEAQLDKSGLPSDRFFAERPEGSVSTLKIQRTQQEDSAVYLCASSLVEVSGPYNEQFFGPGTRLTVL.

The sample holds a few counts of this clone. CDR3 in DNA: TGCGCCAGCAGCTTGTTGTCTAGCAGCTACGAGCAGTACTTC. Its protein product is CASSLLSSSYEQYF. The rearrangement uses TRBV5-1 and TRBJ2-7; D might be TRBD2 (5 bases). V was clipped by 1 base and J by 3 bases, with 11 bases between them. This CDR3 spans 14 amino acids. Per the germline V gene, CDR1 is SGHRS and CDR2 is YFSETQ.

V is TRBV5-4 and J is TRBJ2-7; 9 bases map to TRBD2. CDR1 is SGHNT, CDR2 YYREEE, per germline (reference sequence). Trimming removed 0 bases from V and 3 bases from J; junction bases left unmatched: 7. The CDR3 runs 16 residues. CDR3 loop: CASSLEWRGGYYEQYF. In nucleotides, the CDR3 is TGTGCCAGCAGCTTGGAGTGGCGGGGGGGTTACTACGAGCAGTACTTC.

The table lists this clone with a count of one. The chain has TRBV27 and TRBJ1-1, with 8 bases lining up with TRBD1. CDR3 size: 11 residues. Losses at the gene ends were 8 bases for V and 11 bases for J; bases not matched to a gene: 7. CDR1 is MNHEY, CDR2 SMNVEV, per germline (reference sequence). The CDR3 DNA sequence: TGTGCCAGCCGTGGACAGGGTGAGGCTTTCTTT. As protein: CASRGQGEAFF.

Here the CDR3 DNA reads TGTGCCAGCAGCCACCTGGGACAGACTAATGAAAAACTGTTTTTT. Protein product: CASSHLGQTNEKLFF. This rearrangement joins TRBV14 to TRBJ1-4; 7 bases map to TRBD1. Germline-derived CDR1 and CDR2 are SGHDN and FVKESK. This CDR3 region has 15 residues. J was trimmed by 2 bases and V by 3 bases; bases with no gene match: 3.

This clone was picked up one time. V usage is TRBV4-1 and J usage is TRBJ1-2; 8 bases line up with TRBD1. The CDR3 is made up of 20 amino acids. Germline trimming cut 4 bases from V and 4 bases from J; bases unmatched to any gene: 23. CDR1 and CDR2 (germline): MGHRA, YSYEKL. The CDR3 reads CASSRSKNGQGFILLYGYTF. The CDR3 DNA is TGCGCCAGCAGCCGATCCAAAAACGGACAGGGCTTTATCCTACTCTATGGCTACACCTTC.

This chain joins TRBV11-2 and TRBJ1-1; 8 nucleotides align to TRBD1. With 5 bases clipped from V and 7 bases from J, the junction kept 12 bases outside the gene matches. Germline V gene sequence: CDR1 SGHAT, CDR2 FQNNGV. The CDR3 consists of 15 residues. CDR3 DNA: TGTGCCAGCAGCCCGTCGGACAGGGCAAGGGGTGAAGCTTTCTTT. Protein: CASSPSDRARGEAFF.

The V and J genes are TRBV11-2 and TRBJ1-6, with D possibly matching TRBD1 (5 bases). V gave up 5 bases and J gave up 7 bases, with 12 bases separating them. Germline CDR1 reads SGHAT; CDR2 reads FQNNGV. The CDR3 contains 14 residues. This CDR3 is CASSPRGVNSPLHF. CDR3 coding DNA: TGTGCCAGCAGCCCCCGGGGGGTGAATTCACCCCTCCACTTT.

The J gene is TRBJ1-1, the V gene TRBV9; D not resolved. Per the germline V gene, CDR1 is SGDLS and CDR2 is YYNGEE. This CDR3 is 15 amino acids long. Trimming shortened V by 4 bases and J by 0 bases, and 13 bases separated the two germline ends. The CDR3 bases are TGTGCCAGCAGCCCCCGACACTTAATGAACACTGAAGCTTTCTTT. Translating it yields CASSPRHLMNTEAFF.

This rearrangement joins TRBV7-3 to TRBJ2-7, with TRBD1 matching 7 bases. Germline CDR1 is SGHTA and CDR2 is FQGTGA. J lost 3 bases, V lost 5 bases, and 4 bases had no gene match. CDR3 size: 13 residues. The CDR3: CASSPAGGYEQYF. In nucleotides, the CDR3 is TGTGCCAGCAGCCCCGCAGGGGGCTACGAGCAGTACTTC.

This sequence joins TRBV4-2 and TRBJ2-7; D is unresolved. CDR1 LGHNA and CDR2 YNFKEQ come from the germline V gene. V gave up 1 base and J gave up 0 bases, with 13 bases separating them. The CDR3 has 16 residues. CDR3 protein: CASSQGSAANSYEQYF. As DNA, the CDR3 is TGTGCCAGCAGCCAAGGGTCCGCGGCTAACTCCTACGAGCAGTACTTC.

V and J are TRBV30 and TRBJ2-5, with 7 bases fitting TRBD2. CDR1 and CDR2 from the germline V gene are GTSNPN and SVGIG (reference sequence). The CDR3 loop spans 15 amino acids. J lost 4 bases, V lost 0 bases, and 8 bases had no gene match. Here the CDR3 reads CAWSVIAGVGETQYF. The CDR3 nucleotides read TGTGCCTGGAGTGTAATTGCGGGAGTAGGAGAGACCCAGTACTTC.

The rearrangement uses TRBV10-3 and TRBJ2-5, with D possibly matching TRBD1 (6 bases). Per germline, CDR1 ENHRY and CDR2 SYGVKD. V lost 0 bases and J lost 0, with 8 bases in between. The CDR3 consists of 15 residues. CDR3 coding DNA: TGTGCCATCAGTGAGTCGTACAGGGACCAAGAGACCCAGTACTTC. Its protein is CAISESYRDQETQYF.

For this clone: Distinct nucleotide sequences in the sample also encode this CDR3. V gene TRBV6-5 combines with J gene TRBJ2-2; TRBD1 aligns across 8 bases. V was clipped by 0 bases and J by 9 bases; unmatched bases: 9. The CDR3 extends over 16 amino acids. Per germline, CDR1 MNHEY and CDR2 SVGAGI. The CDR3 loop is CASSYSPGQGRWELFF. Here the CDR3 DNA reads TGTGCCAGCAGTTACTCCCCAGGACAGGGCCGGTGGGAGCTGTTTTTT.

V and J are TRBV6-1 and TRBJ2-7; no definite D call. The CDR3 extends over 14 amino acids. In germline, CDR1 is MNHNS, CDR2 SASEGT. The V gene lost 10 bases and the J gene lost 2 bases, with 18 bases spanning the gap. CDR3 sequence reads: CAISTDYRAYEQYF. DNA for the CDR3: TGTGCCATCTCGACCGATTACAGAGCCTACGAGCAGTACTTC.

This chain connects TRBV13 to TRBJ1-5; D possibly corresponds to TRBD1 (6 bases). The germline V and J ends were trimmed by 7 bases and 2 bases, with 12 bases remaining between them. Germline loops: CDR1 PRHDT, CDR2 FYEKMQ (reference sequence). This CDR3 spans 14 amino acids. DNA for the CDR3: TGTGCCAGCACCAAAGGGGGTGGCAATCAGCCCCAGCATTTT. It specifies CASTKGGGNQPQHF.